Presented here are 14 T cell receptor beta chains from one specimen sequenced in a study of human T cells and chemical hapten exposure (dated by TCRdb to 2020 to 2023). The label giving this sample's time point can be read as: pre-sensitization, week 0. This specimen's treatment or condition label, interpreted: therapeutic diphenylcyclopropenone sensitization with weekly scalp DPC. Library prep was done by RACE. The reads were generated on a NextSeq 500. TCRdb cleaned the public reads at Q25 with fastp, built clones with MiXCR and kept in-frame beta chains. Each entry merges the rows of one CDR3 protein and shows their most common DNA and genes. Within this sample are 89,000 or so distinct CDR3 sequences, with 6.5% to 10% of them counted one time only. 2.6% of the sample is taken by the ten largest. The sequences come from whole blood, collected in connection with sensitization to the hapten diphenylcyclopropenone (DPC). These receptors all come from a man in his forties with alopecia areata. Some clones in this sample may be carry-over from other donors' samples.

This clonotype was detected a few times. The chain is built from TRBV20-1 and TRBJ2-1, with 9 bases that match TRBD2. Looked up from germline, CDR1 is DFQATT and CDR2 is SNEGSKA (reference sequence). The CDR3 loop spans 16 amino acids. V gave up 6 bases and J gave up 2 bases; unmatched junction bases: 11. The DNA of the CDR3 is TGCAGTGCGGACCCGGTGACTAGCGGCCCCTACAATGAGCAGTTCTTC. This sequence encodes CSADPVTSGPYNEQFF.

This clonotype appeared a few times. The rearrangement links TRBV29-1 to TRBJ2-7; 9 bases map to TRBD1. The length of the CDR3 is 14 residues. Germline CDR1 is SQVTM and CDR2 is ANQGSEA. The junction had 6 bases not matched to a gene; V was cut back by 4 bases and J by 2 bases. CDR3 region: CSVGFRDRAYEQYV. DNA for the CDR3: TGCAGCGTTGGGTTCCGGGACAGGGCCTACGAGCAGTACGTC.

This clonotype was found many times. Written as DNA, the CDR3 is TGCAGCGTTGAAGAGGGGATAGCGGGAGTATACGAGCAGTACGTC. Encoded protein: CSVEEGIAGVYEQYV. The chain has TRBV29-1 and TRBJ2-7; TRBD2 matches at 9 bases. The CDR3 sequence is 15 residues long. Per the germline V gene, CDR1 is SQVTM and CDR2 is ANQGSEA. V shed 0 bases, J shed 4 bases, and the junction held 7 bases outside the gene matches.

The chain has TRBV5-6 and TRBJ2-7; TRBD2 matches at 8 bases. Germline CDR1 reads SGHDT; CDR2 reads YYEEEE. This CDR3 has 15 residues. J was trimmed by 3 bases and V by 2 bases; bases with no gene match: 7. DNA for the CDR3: TGTGCCAGCAGCTTCAATGGAGCGGGGGACTACGAGCAGTACGTC. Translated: CASSFNGAGDYEQYV.

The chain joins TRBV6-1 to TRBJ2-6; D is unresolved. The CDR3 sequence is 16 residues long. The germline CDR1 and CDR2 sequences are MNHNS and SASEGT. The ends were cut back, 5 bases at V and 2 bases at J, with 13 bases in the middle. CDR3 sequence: CASSPASVTGANVLTF. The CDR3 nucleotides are TGTGCCAGCAGTCCGGCATCAGTAACTGGGGCCAACGTCCTGACTTTC.

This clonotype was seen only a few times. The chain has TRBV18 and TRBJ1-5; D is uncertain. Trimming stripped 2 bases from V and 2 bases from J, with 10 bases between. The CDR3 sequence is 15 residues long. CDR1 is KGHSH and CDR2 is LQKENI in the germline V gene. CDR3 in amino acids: CASSPSGLGNQPQHF. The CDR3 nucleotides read TGTGCCAGCTCACCATCCGGGCTGGGCAATCAGCCCCAGCATTTT.

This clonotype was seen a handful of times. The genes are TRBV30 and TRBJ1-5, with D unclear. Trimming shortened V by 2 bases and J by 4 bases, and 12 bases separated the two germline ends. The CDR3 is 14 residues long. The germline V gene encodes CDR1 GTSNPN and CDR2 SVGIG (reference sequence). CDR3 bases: TGTGCCTGGAGTCAAGGTATAGGGAATCAGCCCCAGCATTTT. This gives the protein CAWSQGIGNQPQHF. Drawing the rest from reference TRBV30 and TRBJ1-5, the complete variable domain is SQTIHQWPATLVQPVGSPLSLECTVEGTSNPNLYWYRQAAGRGLQLLFYSVGIGQISSEVPQNLSASRPQDRQFILSSKKLLLSDSGFYLCAWSQGIGNQPQHFGDGTRLSIL.

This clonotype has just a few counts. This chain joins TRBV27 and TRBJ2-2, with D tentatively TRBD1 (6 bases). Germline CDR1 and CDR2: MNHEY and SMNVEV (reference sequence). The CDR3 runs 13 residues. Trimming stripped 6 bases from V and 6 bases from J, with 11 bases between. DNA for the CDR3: TGTGCCAGCAGACCGACAGGTCCCGGGGAGCTGTTTTTT. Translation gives CASRPTGPGELFF.

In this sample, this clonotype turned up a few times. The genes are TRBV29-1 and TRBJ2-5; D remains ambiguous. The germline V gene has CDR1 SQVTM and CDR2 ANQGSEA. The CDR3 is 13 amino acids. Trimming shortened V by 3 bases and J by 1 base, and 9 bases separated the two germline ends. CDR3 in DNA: TGCAGCGTTGAGGGCGGTTCCCAAGAGACCCAGTACTTC. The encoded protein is CSVEGGSQETQYF.

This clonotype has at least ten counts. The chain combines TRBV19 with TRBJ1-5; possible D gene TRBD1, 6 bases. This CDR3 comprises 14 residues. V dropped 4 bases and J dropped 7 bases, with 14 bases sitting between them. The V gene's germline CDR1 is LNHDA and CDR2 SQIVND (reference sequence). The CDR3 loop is CASSTRQAGQPQHF. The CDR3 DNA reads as TGTGCCAGTAGTACTAGACAGGCGGGCCAGCCCCAGCATTTT.

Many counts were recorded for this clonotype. CDR3 residues: CASSIGAGEAQNQPQHF. The CDR3 region has the DNA TGTGCCAGTAGTATAGGGGCCGGCGAGGCTCAGAATCAGCCCCAGCATTTT. The V call is TRBV19, the J call TRBJ1-5; no clear D. Germline V lookup: CDR1 LNHDA, CDR2 SQIVND (reference sequence). The length of the CDR3 is 17 residues. Trimming shortened V by 1 base and J by 4 bases, and 17 bases separated the two germline ends.

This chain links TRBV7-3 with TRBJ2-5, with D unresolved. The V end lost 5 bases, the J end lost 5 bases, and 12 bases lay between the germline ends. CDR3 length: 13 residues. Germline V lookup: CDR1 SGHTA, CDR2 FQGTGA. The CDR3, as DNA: TGTGCCAGCAGCCGAACCTCCGCCGAGACCCAGTACTTC. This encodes CASSRTSAETQYF.

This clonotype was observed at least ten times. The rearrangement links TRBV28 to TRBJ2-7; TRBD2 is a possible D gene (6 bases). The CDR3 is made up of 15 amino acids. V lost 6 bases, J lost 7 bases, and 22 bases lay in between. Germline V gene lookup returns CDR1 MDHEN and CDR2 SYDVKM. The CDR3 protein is CASSKLSTGVREQYF. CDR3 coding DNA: TGTGCCAGCAGCAAATTGTCGACGGGAGTTCGAGAGCAGTACTTC. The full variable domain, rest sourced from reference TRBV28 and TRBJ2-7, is DVKVTQSSRYLVKRTGEKVFLECVQDMDHENMFWYRQDPGLGLRLIYFSYDVKMKEKGDIPEGYSVSREKKERFSLILESASTNQTSMYLCASSKLSTGVREQYFGPGTRLTVT.

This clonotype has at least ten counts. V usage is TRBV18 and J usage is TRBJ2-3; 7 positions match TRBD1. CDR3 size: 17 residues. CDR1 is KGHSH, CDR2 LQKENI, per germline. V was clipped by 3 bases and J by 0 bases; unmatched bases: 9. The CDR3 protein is CASSPIRDRVSTDTQYF. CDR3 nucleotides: TGTGCCAGCTCACCTATCCGGGACAGAGTCAGCACAGATACGCAGTATTTT.